This TCR beta chain appears in the sequencing data of a study of cytomegalovirus exposure and HLA in healthy donors. Use of 60 Vbeta and 13 Jbeta primers characterized the PCR. Profiling relied on immunoSEQ multiplex PCR, and the TCRdb table lists in-frame clones only, not all of them. The data contain some 140,000 clones, 75% to 85% of them singletons. Germline CDR1 SGHDT, CDR2 YYEEEE. Trimming left V 3 bases short and J 3 bases short, with 13 bases between. The CDR3 is 14 residues long. The sequence was collected from a woman aged 45-59 years in good health and CMV-seropositive. The chain is built from TRBV5-6 and TRBJ2-7; a weak D match, TRBD1 (6 bases). The sample was PBMCs. CDR3 loop: CASSSGTQSYEQYF. The DNA for the CDR3 is TGTGCCAGCAGCTCCGGGACACAAAGCTACGAGCAGTACTTC.